This T cell receptor (beta chain) came from a study of T cell repertoires in cytomegalovirus infection. This clonotype showed up many times. The target antigen is unknown. Germline V gives CDR1 SEHNR, CDR2 FQNEAQ (reference sequence). Trimming pared 5 bases from V and 6 bases from J, leaving 8 bases between. The CDR3 extends over 12 amino acids. TCRdb called the reads again in MiXCR, with one record for every CDR3 protein. Here the sample spans roughly 90,000 distinct CDR3 sequences, roughly a quarter being singletons. The J gene is TRBJ2-1, the V gene TRBV7-9; D is perhaps TRBD1 (6 bases). Material: CD8+ T cells from cultured PBMCs, obtained from culture after CMV antigen stimulation. This clonotype was obtained from a human donor in good health (CMV status not recorded). Some clones in this sample may be carry-over from other donors' samples. CDR3 in DNA: TGTGCCAGCAGCACGGACAGCAATGAGCAGTTCTTC. Its translation is CASSTDSNEQFF.